The TCR beta chain under discussion was sequenced for a study of long-term antiretroviral therapy in people with HIV. Study-level points and caveats: Controls showed broader CDR3 length ranges than did the HIV repertoires.

Points on this clone: No antigen is known for it.

V lost 2 bases and J lost 0, with 7 bases in between. The germline gives CDR1 MNHNY, CDR2 SVGAGI (reference sequence). The CDR3 extends over 14 amino acids. Survey-level immunoSEQ v3.0 assays were run. Generated by immunoSEQ multiplex PCR, the TCRdb table keeps only in-frame clones and is missing some. The data hold under 25,000 clones, with approximately 83% observed a single time. The TCR originated in a man in his late teens or twenties with HIV. The sample in question was unsorted PBMCs, obtained 0.5 years before starting antiretroviral therapy. V usage is TRBV6-6 and J usage is TRBJ1-1; D might be TRBD1 (5 bases). The CDR3 spells CASSYAGLNTEAFF. The CDR3 nucleotides read TGTGCCAGCAGTTACGCAGGGTTGAACACTGAAGCTTTCTTT.